The sequence of this T cell receptor (beta chain) was determined in a study of T cells in Graves' hyperthyroidism and ophthalmopathy. Whole-study results and caveats: Ophthalmopathy, as predicted by the model, came a median 6.5 months after the prediction. Blood samples included most of the expanded thyroid clonotypes exceeding 0.001.

Patients counted as stable if ophthalmopathy did not develop within 18 months. Newly diagnosed hyperthyroidism patients aged 18 to 65 years had disease lasting under 2 months. V shed 2 bases and J 5 bases; nucleotides not matched to a gene: 7. CDR1 KGHSH and CDR2 LQKENI come from the germline V gene. This CDR3 has 16 residues. TCR beta CDR3 regions were amplified from RNA. A first-round RT-PCR of the TCR CDR3 used the HTBI primer set. Each CDR3 protein gets one entry after TCRdb re-called the multiplex PCR reads with MiXCR. The table includes hundreds of thousands of distinct CDR3 sequences, 19% detected once. This clonotype turned up a few times. Its antigen is still unknown.

This chain uses TRBV18 with TRBJ1-5, with TRBD1 matching over 9 bases. The sequencing sample was made of blood. The sequence was obtained from a young woman with Graves' hyperthyroidism. CDR3 sequence reads: CASSPGTGPLDQPQHF. For the CDR3, the DNA is TGTGCCAGCTCACCAGGGACAGGGCCATTAGATCAGCCCCAGCATTTT.